Reported below is one T cell receptor beta chain. The sample belongs to a study of blood T cell repertoires in COVID-19. Study processing details: Nucleated cell number was recorded as an estimate derived from reference gene primer amplification. Using immunoSEQ multiplex PCR, the repertoire was profiled, and TCRdb retains in-frame clones only, with some absent. The DNA gave D and trimming, while V, J and clone size come from that table. Of approximately 170,000 clones in the sample, approximately 85% were seen once. Deletions cut 0 bases from V and 4 bases from J, with 12 bases between. The CDR3 is 16 residues long. Germline V gives CDR1 LGHNA, CDR2 YNFKEQ. Participants spanned ages about 18 to 90 years and resided in around 25 US areas. Participants reported their clinical history, and cohort assignment relied on those reports.

This receptor was obtained from a woman between 18 and 29 years old who had recovered from COVID-19. The sequenced material came from PBMCs or T cells enriched from blood (not recorded which). The rearrangement joins TRBV4-2 to TRBJ1-4; D ambiguous. Here the CDR3 reads CASSQDGGRDNEKLFF. DNA of the CDR3: TGTGCCAGCAGCCAAGATGGAGGACGGGATAATGAAAAACTGTTTTTT.